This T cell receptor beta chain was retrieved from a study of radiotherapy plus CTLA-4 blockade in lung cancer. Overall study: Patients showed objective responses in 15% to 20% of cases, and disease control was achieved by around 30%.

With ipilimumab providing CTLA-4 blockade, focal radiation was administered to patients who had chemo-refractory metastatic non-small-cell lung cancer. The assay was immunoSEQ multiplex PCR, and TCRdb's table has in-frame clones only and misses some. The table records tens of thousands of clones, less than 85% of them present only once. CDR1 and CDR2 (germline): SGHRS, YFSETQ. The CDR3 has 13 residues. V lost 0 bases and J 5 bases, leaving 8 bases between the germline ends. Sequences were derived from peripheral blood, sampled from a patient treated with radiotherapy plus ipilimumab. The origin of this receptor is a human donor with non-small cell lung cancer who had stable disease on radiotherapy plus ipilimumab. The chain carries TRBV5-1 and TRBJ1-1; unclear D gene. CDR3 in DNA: TGCGCCAGCAGCTTGGTCGGGGAAACTGAAGCTTTCTTT. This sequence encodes CASSLVGETEAFF.